These 7 T cell receptor beta chains came from one sample sequenced in a study of shared clonotypes between healthy human individuals. Some clones are missing from TCRdb's copy, which holds only in-frame ones; the method was immunoSEQ multiplex PCR. Here the sample spans some 2,500,000 clones, approximately 90% being singletons. The material sequenced was naive CD4+ T cells from PBMCs. Specified subset: CD45RA+ positively selected. All receptors come from a man between 18 and 35 years old in good health. Some clones in this sample may be carry-over from other donors' samples.

The chain is built from TRBV28 and TRBJ2-3; weak D call: TRBD2 (5 bases). The germline CDR1 and CDR2 sequences are MDHEN and SYDVKM. Trimming stripped 3 bases from V and 2 bases from J, with 9 bases between. This CDR3 region has 14 residues. CDR3 bases: TGTGCCAGCAGTTTGAGCGGACCCACAGATACGCAGTATTTT. Amino acid sequence: CASSLSGPTDTQYF.

The V gene is TRBV27, the J gene TRBJ1-2, with TRBD1 matching 7 bases. Germline V gene sequence: CDR1 MNHEY, CDR2 SMNVEV (reference sequence). This CDR3 contains 15 residues. V dropped 5 bases and J dropped 1; count of bases not matched to a gene: 7. CDR3 loop: CASSPSTGFNYGYTF. CDR3 DNA sequence: TGTGCCAGCAGTCCCTCGACAGGGTTTAACTATGGCTACACCTTC.

The J gene is TRBJ2-1, the V gene TRBV15, with a tentative D call TRBD2 (6 bases). CDR1 and CDR2 (germline): LNHNV, YYDKDF (reference sequence). The CDR3 is 13 residues long. Trimming stripped 6 bases from V and 9 bases from J, with 15 bases between. The CDR3 sequence: CATRLAPHFEQFF. DNA for the CDR3: TGTGCCACCAGACTAGCCCCCCACTTTGAGCAGTTCTTC.

This clone was counted a single time. The gene calls are TRBV7-9 and TRBJ2-1, with D unresolved. Germline-derived CDR1 and CDR2 are SEHNR and FQNEAQ (reference sequence). The germline V and J ends were trimmed by 4 bases and 0 bases, with 19 bases remaining between them. The CDR3 is 18 amino acids. CDR3: CASSSLGGWSSSYNEQFF. In DNA, the CDR3 is TGTGCCAGCAGCTCCCTTGGTGGGTGGTCCAGCTCCTACAATGAGCAGTTCTTC. The variable domain in full, with the rest retrieved from reference TRBV7-9 and TRBJ2-1, is DTGVSQNPRHKITKRGQNVTFRCDPISEHNRLYWYRQTLGQGPEFLTYFQNEAQLEKSRLLSDRFSAERPKGSFSTLEIQRTEQGDSAMYLCASSSLGGWSSSYNEQFFGPGTRLTVL.

Concerning this clone: Other nucleotide sequences from this sample produce the same CDR3. V usage is TRBV7-9 and J usage is TRBJ1-5; 9 bases match TRBD1. Germline-derived CDR1 and CDR2 are SEHNR and FQNEAQ (reference sequence). The ends lost 5 bases at V and 2 bases at J; junction bases unmatched: 1. The CDR3 runs 14 residues. In DNA form, the CDR3 reads TGTGCCAGCAGCCGGACAGGGGGCAATCAGCCCCAGCATTTT. This gives the protein CASSRTGGNQPQHF.

The J gene is TRBJ1-5, the V gene TRBV29-1; 7 bases match TRBD1. The CDR3 length is 14 residues. V shed 4 bases, J shed 1 base, and the junction held 4 bases outside the gene matches. Per germline, CDR1 SQVTM and CDR2 ANQGSEA. In DNA form, the CDR3 reads TGCAGCGTTGCAGAGGGGGCAAGCAATCAGCCCCAGCATTTT. Translated, it gives CSVAEGASNQPQHF.

Here the CDR3 reads CASPQANGSYNEQFF. CDR3 DNA: TGCGCCAGTCCCCAGGCTAACGGCTCCTACAATGAGCAGTTCTTC. V and J are TRBV4-1 and TRBJ2-1; D is uncertain. The V gene's germline CDR1 is MGHRA and CDR2 YSYEKL. Trimming pared 9 bases from V and 0 bases from J, leaving 15 bases between. The length of the CDR3 is 15 residues.